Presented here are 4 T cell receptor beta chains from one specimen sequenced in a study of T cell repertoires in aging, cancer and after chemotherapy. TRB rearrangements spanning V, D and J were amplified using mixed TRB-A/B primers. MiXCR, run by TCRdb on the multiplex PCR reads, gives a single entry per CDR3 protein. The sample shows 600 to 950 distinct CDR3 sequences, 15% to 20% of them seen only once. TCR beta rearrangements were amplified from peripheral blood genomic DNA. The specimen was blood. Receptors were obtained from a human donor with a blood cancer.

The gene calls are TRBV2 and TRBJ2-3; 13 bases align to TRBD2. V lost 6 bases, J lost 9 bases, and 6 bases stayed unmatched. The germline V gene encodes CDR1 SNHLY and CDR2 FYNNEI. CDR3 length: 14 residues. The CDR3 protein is CASRGTSGTGTQYF. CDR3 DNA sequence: TGTGCCAGCAGGGGGACTAGCGGGACAGGAACGCAGTATTTT.

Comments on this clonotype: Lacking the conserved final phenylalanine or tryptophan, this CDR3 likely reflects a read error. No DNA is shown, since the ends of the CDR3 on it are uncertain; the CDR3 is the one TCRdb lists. CDR3 sequence: CASVDGMTQYL. The J gene is TRBJ2-5, the V gene TRBV21-1; the table names TRBD1, a call not compared with the DNA. TRBV21-1 is a listed pseudogene. Ends included, the CDR3 has 11 residues.

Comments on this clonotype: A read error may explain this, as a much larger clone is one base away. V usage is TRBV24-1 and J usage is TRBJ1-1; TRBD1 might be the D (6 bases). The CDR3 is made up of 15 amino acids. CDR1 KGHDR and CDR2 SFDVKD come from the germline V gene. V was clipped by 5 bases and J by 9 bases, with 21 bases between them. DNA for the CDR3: TGTGCCACCAGTGTTGCGGGGGGCGCAGGGACTAAAGCTTTCTTT. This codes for CATSVAGGAGTKAFF.

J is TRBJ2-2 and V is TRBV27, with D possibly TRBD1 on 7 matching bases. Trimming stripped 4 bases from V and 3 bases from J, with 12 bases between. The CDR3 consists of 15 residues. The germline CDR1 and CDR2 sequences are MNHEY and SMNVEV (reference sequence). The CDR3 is CASSWARGDTGELFF. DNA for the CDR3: TGTGCCAGCAGTTGGGCCAGGGGGGACACCGGGGAGCTGTTTTTT.